This record concerns one TCR beta chain sequence. Trimming took off 1 base at V and 0 bases at J, with 7 bases between the two ends. The CDR3 loop spans 16 amino acids. CDR1 SGHNT and CDR2 YENEEA come from the germline V gene. The data originate from a study of blood T cell repertoires in COVID-19. Turning to the study itself: There were acute and convalescent COVID-19 samples, and they came from the United States, Italy and Spain. T cells, B-cell-depleted T cells, or PBMCs provided the cDNA or gDNA that served as material.

Original analysis: Reference gene primer amplification gave estimated nucleated cell counts. Generated by immunoSEQ multiplex PCR, the TCRdb table keeps only in-frame clones and is missing some. That table supplies the V and J calls and clone size; D and trimming were determined from the DNA. The data contain 150,000 or so clones, over 80% of them singletons. Sequenced: peripheral blood. The sequence derives from a woman between 45 and 65 years old with acute or convalescent COVID-19. This rearrangement joins TRBV11-3 to TRBJ1-6, with D unresolved. The CDR3 DNA is TGTGCCAGCAGCTTAGGTCGGGGCTCCTATAATTCACCCCTCCACTTT. Its translation is CASSLGRGSYNSPLHF.